This T cell receptor beta chain was profiled in a study of blood T cell repertoires in COVID-19. Germline CDR1 is LNHDA and CDR2 is SQIVND (reference sequence). This CDR3 is 12 amino acids long. Trimming removed 5 bases from V and 3 bases from J, with 7 bases in between. The method was immunoSEQ multiplex PCR; TCRdb's version includes in-frame clones alone and lacks a portion of them. The sample records around 87,000 clones, 89% being singletons. This sequence was found in a man aged 45-65 years with acute or convalescent COVID-19. The sequenced sample was peripheral blood. The rearrangement uses TRBV19 and TRBJ1-1, with D unresolved. This chain's CDR3 is CASSLRDTEAFF. CDR3 sequence (DNA): TGTGCCAGTAGTTTACGGGACACTGAAGCTTTCTTT.